This TCR beta chain appears in the sequencing data of a study of T cell changes during pregnancy in multiple sclerosis. Here immunoSEQ multiplex PCR was the method, and the copy in TCRdb shows in-frame clones only, minus some. The sample carries approximately 43,000 clones, 90% to 95% recorded once. V was trimmed by 3 bases and J by 0 bases, leaving 5 bases between them. Per the germline V gene, CDR1 is SGHRS and CDR2 is YFSETQ. CDR3 length: 13 residues. The chain employs TRBV5-1 and TRBJ2-3; TRBD2 might be the D (5 bases). Sequenced material: CD8+ T cells from peripheral blood mononuclear cells, taken in the third trimester of pregnancy. The clonotype was recovered from a female donor with multiple sclerosis, enrolled in a pregnancy study. CDR3: CASSWTSTDTQYF. Here the CDR3 DNA reads TGCGCCAGCAGCTGGACTAGCACAGATACGCAGTATTTT.